A single sample gave rise to the 20 T cell receptor beta chains below, sequenced in a study of blood T cell repertoires in COVID-19. Some clones are missing from TCRdb's copy, which holds only in-frame ones; the method was immunoSEQ multiplex PCR. The data show roughly 100,000 clones, about 90% seen once. Sequencing input: peripheral blood. All receptors come from a man between 18 and 29 years old with acute or convalescent COVID-19.

The rearrangement joins TRBV11-3 to TRBJ1-1, with a tentative D call TRBD1 (6 bases). Germline loops: CDR1 SGHNT, CDR2 YENEEA. The length of the CDR3 is 15 residues. Trimming cost V 3 bases and J 1 base, with 12 bases left between them. CDR3 sequence: CASSFGTGKNTEAFF. CDR3 sequence (DNA): TGTGCCAGCAGCTTTGGAACAGGGAAGAACACTGAAGCTTTCTTT.

The chain combines TRBV11-2 with TRBJ1-2; 10 nucleotides line up with TRBD1. Germline-derived CDR1 and CDR2 are SGHAT and FQNNGV. With V trimmed by 1 base and J by 7 bases, 9 bases remained unmatched. The CDR3 is 16 amino acids. The CDR3 loop reads CASSLAPGQGTSGYTF. The CDR3 region has the DNA TGTGCCAGCAGCTTAGCTCCGGGACAGGGGACTTCTGGCTACACCTTC. The entire variable domain, with the rest obtained from reference TRBV11-2 and TRBJ1-2, is as follows: EAGVAQSPRYKIIEKRQSVAFWCNPISGHATLYWYQQILGQGPKLLIQFQNNGVVDDSQLPKDRFSAERLKGVDSTLKIQPAKLEDSAVYLCASSLAPGQGTSGYTFGSGTRLTVV.

The chain uses TRBV6-5 and TRBJ1-1, with 10 bases lining up with TRBD1. J gave up 8 bases and V 6 bases, and 3 bases lay outside the gene matches. The germline V gene encodes CDR1 MNHEY and CDR2 SVGAGI. This CDR3 region has 12 residues. CDR3 residues: CASRGQGMEAFF. The DNA of the CDR3 is TGTGCCAGCAGGGGACAGGGGATGGAAGCTTTCTTT.

The chain links TRBV3-1 (or the pseudogene TRBV3-2) to TRBJ2-7; the match to TRBD2 covers 11 bases. V dropped 5 bases and J dropped 2; count of bases not matched to a gene: 2. The CDR3 length is 14 residues. Germline CDR1 is LGHDT and CDR2 is YNNKEL (reference sequence). CDR3 protein: CASSLAGGPYEQYF. In DNA, the CDR3 is TGTGCCAGCAGCTTAGCGGGAGGGCCCTACGAGCAGTACTTC.

V and J are TRBV2 and TRBJ2-7; D gene unclear. Germline loops: CDR1 SNHLY, CDR2 FYNNEI. CDR3 length: 13 residues. V shed 8 bases and J shed 3 bases, with 14 bases lying between them. The CDR3 DNA is TGTGCCAGCTCCTCTGGGCAGAACTACGAGCAGTACTTC. Amino acid sequence: CASSSGQNYEQYF.

This chain uses TRBV7-8 with TRBJ2-1, with 9 bases fitting TRBD2. CDR1 and CDR2 from the germline V gene are SGHVS and FQNEAQ. Germline trimming cut 0 bases from V and 12 bases from J; bases unmatched to any gene: 12. The CDR3 totals 16 residues. The CDR3 nucleotides are TGTGCCAGCAGCTTAGCGCCGGCGGGGGGGCTTCACGGGCAGTTCTTC. It is translated as CASSLAPAGGLHGQFF.

The chain has TRBV30 and TRBJ1-4; D not certain. Deletions cut 0 bases from V and 7 bases from J, with 15 bases between. CDR3 length: 15 residues. Germline V gene data show CDR1 as GTSNPN and CDR2 as SVGIG (reference sequence). CDR3 region: CAWSVSRSAGEKLFF. DNA of the CDR3: TGTGCCTGGAGTGTCAGCCGATCGGCAGGTGAAAAACTGTTTTTT.

The rearrangement links TRBV7-2 to TRBJ2-3; D is unresolved. V shed 7 bases and J shed 0 bases, with 8 bases lying between them. The V gene's germline CDR1 is SGHTA and CDR2 FQGNSA. The length of the CDR3 is 13 residues. The CDR3 DNA follows: TGTGCCAGCACCCTCTTTAGCACAGATACGCAGTATTTT. Translation gives CASTLFSTDTQYF.

The chain recombines TRBV10-2 with TRBJ2-1; 9 nucleotides align to TRBD2. The junction had 4 bases not matched to a gene; V was cut back by 0 bases and J by 7 bases. The CDR3 runs 15 residues. CDR1 and CDR2 (germline): WSHSY, SAAADI. The CDR3, as DNA: TGCGCCAGCAGTGAGTCAGCGGGGGGCGGAAATGAGCAGTTCTTC. Protein sequence: CASSESAGGGNEQFF.

The chain is built from TRBV7-9 and TRBJ2-1, with TRBD1 as a possible D gene (5 bases). The germline CDR1 and CDR2 sequences are SEHNR and FQNEAQ (reference sequence). This CDR3 is built from 15 residues. V dropped 5 bases and J dropped 3 bases, with 14 bases sitting between them. CDR3 sequence reads: CASSLPPTVYNEQFF. DNA for the CDR3: TGTGCCAGCAGCCTCCCACCGACAGTCTACAATGAGCAGTTCTTC.

This chain uses TRBV3-1 (or the pseudogene TRBV3-2) with TRBJ2-3; 11 positions match TRBD2. With 5 bases clipped from V and 2 bases from J, the junction kept 3 bases outside the gene matches. This CDR3 has 15 residues. Germline CDR1 and CDR2: LGHDT and YNNKEL (reference sequence). CDR3 DNA: TGTGCCAGCAGCTTTAGCGGGGGGGCCACAGATACGCAGTATTTT. Translated, it gives CASSFSGGATDTQYF.

The chain couples TRBV5-1 to TRBJ2-1, with D possibly TRBD1 on 6 matching bases. Trimming shortened V by 1 base and J by 4 bases, and 12 bases separated the two germline ends. The CDR3 has 15 amino acids. Germline V gene sequence: CDR1 SGHRS, CDR2 YFSETQ. CDR3 coding DNA: TGCGCCAGCAGCTTGACCGCGACAGGTTACAATGAGCAGTTCTTC. Protein: CASSLTATGYNEQFF. Variable domain in full (rest from reference TRBV5-1 and TRBJ2-1): KAGVTQTPRYLIKTRGQQVTLSCSPISGHRSVSWYQQTPGQGLQFLFEYFSETQRNKGNFPGRFSGRQFSNSRSEMNVSTLELGDSALYLCASSLTATGYNEQFFGPGTRLTVL.

This clone was recorded only once. The J gene is TRBJ2-1, the V gene TRBV11-3; 9 bases align to TRBD2. This CDR3 spans 17 amino acids. Looked up from germline, CDR1 is SGHNT and CDR2 is YENEEA. The V gene end was trimmed by 0 bases and the J gene end by 4 bases; junction bases not matched to a gene: 7. CDR3 DNA: TGTGCCAGCAGCTTAGATGGGGCTAGCGGGAAGTACAATGAGCAGTTCTTC. Amino acid sequence: CASSLDGASGKYNEQFF.

In this sample, this clone turned up once. The rearrangement links TRBV19 to TRBJ1-1; 7 bases fit TRBD1. Germline loops: CDR1 LNHDA, CDR2 SQIVND (reference sequence). V was pared by 2 bases and J by 4 bases, with 4 bases of the junction left unmatched. The CDR3 runs 14 residues. The CDR3 spells CASSIRGHGTEAFF. DNA of the CDR3: TGTGCCAGTAGTATAAGGGGGCACGGCACTGAAGCTTTCTTT.

The chain recombines TRBV19 with TRBJ2-4; TRBD2 agrees at 7 bases. The CDR3 spans 16 residues. Germline trimming cut 2 bases from V and 6 bases from J; bases unmatched to any gene: 10. The V gene's germline CDR1 is LNHDA and CDR2 SQIVND (reference sequence). CDR3 sequence reads: CASSINPTLAANIQYF. CDR3 DNA sequence: TGTGCCAGTAGTATAAACCCCACCCTAGCGGCAAACATTCAGTACTTC.

The V gene is TRBV5-4, the J gene TRBJ1-2; D call uncertain. This CDR3 is 12 amino acids long. Trimming took 2 bases from V and 8 from J, leaving 10 bases between them. Germline V gives CDR1 SGHNT, CDR2 YYREEE (reference sequence). CDR3 residues: CASSLRLEGYTF. DNA of the CDR3: TGTGCCAGCAGCTTAAGACTCGAGGGCTACACCTTC. Complete variable domain (other parts from reference TRBV5-4 and TRBJ1-2): ETGVTQSPTHLIKTRGQQVTLRCSSQSGHNTVSWYQQALGQGPQFIFQYYREEENGRGNFPPRFSGLQFPNYSSELNVNALELDDSALYLCASSLRLEGYTFGSGTRLTVV.

This chain connects TRBV9 to TRBJ2-2; 15 nucleotides agree with TRBD2. The CDR3 length is 20 residues. After removal of 3 bases from V and 3 bases from J, the junction contained 12 bases not matched to a gene. Germline V gene sequence: CDR1 SGDLS, CDR2 YYNGEE. CDR3 in DNA: TGTGCCAGCAGCGGAAAGGGACTAGCGGGAGGAACCTTCGACACCGGGGAGCTGTTTTTT. Translating gives CASSGKGLAGGTFDTGELFF.

The chain carries TRBV2 and TRBJ2-7, with D possibly TRBD1 on 6 matching bases. V lost 5 bases and J lost 1, with 9 bases in between. CDR3 length: 13 amino acids. Germline V CDR1 and CDR2: SNHLY, FYNNEI. CDR3: CASSSGQSYEQYF. In DNA form, the CDR3 reads TGTGCCAGCAGTTCAGGACAGTCCTACGAGCAGTACTTC.

V usage is TRBV5-4 and J usage is TRBJ1-1, with D maybe TRBD1 (5 bases). V lost 3 bases and J lost 7, with 19 bases in between. Germline CDR1 SGHNT, CDR2 YYREEE (reference sequence). CDR3 length equals 15 residues. The CDR3 coding sequence is TGTGCCAGCAGCTCGTGGGACTCCGAACAAGATGAAGCTTTCTTT. This codes for CASSSWDSEQDEAFF. The variable domain in full, with the rest retrieved from reference TRBV5-4 and TRBJ1-1, is ETGVTQSPTHLIKTRGQQVTLRCSSQSGHNTVSWYQQALGQGPQFIFQYYREEENGRGNFPPRFSGLQFPNYSSELNVNALELDDSALYLCASSSWDSEQDEAFFGQGTRLTVV.

This chain links TRBV18 with TRBJ1-1; maybe TRBD1 (6 bases). The CDR3 covers 13 residues. Between the trimmed V and J ends, which lost 5 bases and 1 base, there was a span of 8 bases. Germline CDR1 KGHSH, CDR2 LQKENI. Here the CDR3 DNA reads TGTGCCAGCTCATTGACAGGGAACACTGAAGCTTTCTTT. Its protein product is CASSLTGNTEAFF.